This T cell receptor beta chain was profiled in a study of response to subunit inactivated influenza vaccine. The CDR3 is 15 amino acids. Germline CDR1 and CDR2: SQVTM and ANQGSEA. V lost 1 base, J lost 2 bases, and 14 bases lay in between. This clonotype has a handful of counts. MiXCR, applied by TCRdb to the RT-PCR reads, yields one record per CDR3 protein. This sample has 500,000 to 600,000 distinct CDR3 sequences, with less than 8% found just once. This rearrangement joins TRBV29-1 to TRBJ1-2; no clear D gene. The specimen was PBMCs from blood, collected roughly 24 months after vaccination. This receptor was obtained from a man between 50 and 69 years old who received an inactivated influenza vaccine. As DNA, the CDR3 is TGCAGCGTTGAAGCCCGGAGGACTGACAACTATGGCTACACCTTC. Amino acid sequence: CSVEARRTDNYGYTF. Based on the CDR3 plus reference TRBV29-1 and TRBJ1-2, the full variable domain is SAVISQKPSRDICQRGTSLTIQCQVDSQVTMMFWYRQQPGQSLTLIATANQGSEATYESGFVIDKFPISRPNLTFSTLTVSNMSPEDSSIYLCSVEARRTDNYGYTFGSGTRLTVV.